This TCR beta chain was sequenced in a study of STAT5B mutations in CD4+ large granular lymphocyte leukemia. The wider study: The CDR3 'QG' motif was associated with a particular HLA allele among healthy donors.

The repertoire was sequenced with immunoSEQ multiplex PCR; TCRdb's copy has only in-frame clones and lacks some. The sample shows 23,000 or so clones, around three quarters of them seen only once. CDR1 is MGHRA and CDR2 is YSYEKL in the germline V gene. CDR3 length: 18 residues. Trimming removed 0 bases from V and 0 bases from J, with 12 bases in between. The genes are TRBV4-1 and TRBJ2-6, with D tentatively TRBD1 or TRBD2 (5 bases each). The sample was CD4+ T cells from blood buffy coats. The TCR comes from a human donor in good health. DNA for the CDR3: TGCGCCAGCAGCCAAGAGGGGGTAGTACCCTCTGGGGCCAACGTCCTGACTTTC. Translation gives CASSQEGVVPSGANVLTF.